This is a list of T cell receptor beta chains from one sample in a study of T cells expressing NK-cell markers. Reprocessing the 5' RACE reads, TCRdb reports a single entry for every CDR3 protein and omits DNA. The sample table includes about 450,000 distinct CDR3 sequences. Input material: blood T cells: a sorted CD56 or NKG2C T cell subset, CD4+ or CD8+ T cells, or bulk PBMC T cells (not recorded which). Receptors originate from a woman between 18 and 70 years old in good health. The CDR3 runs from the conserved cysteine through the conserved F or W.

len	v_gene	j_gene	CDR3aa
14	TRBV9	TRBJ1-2	CASSVGSQGDGYTF
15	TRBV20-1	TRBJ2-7	CSVQEPRMLRYEQYF
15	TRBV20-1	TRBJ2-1	CSARLPGRAYNEQFF
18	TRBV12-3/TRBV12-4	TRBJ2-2	CASSSTLPSGKNTGELFF
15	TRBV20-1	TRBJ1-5	CSAPISGTGTQPQHF
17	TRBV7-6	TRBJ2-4	CASSPQYRQADKNIQYF
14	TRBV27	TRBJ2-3	CASRVGWSTDTQYF
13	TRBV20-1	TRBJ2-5	CSVRGVGQETQYF
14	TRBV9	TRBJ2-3	CASSVGGKTDTQYF
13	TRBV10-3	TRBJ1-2	CAISVSGGEGYTF
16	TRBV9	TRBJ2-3	CASSPDLQGSGDTQYF
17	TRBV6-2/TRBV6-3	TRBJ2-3	CASSYSTSGSPTDTQYF
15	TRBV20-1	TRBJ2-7	CSASPYREINYEQYF
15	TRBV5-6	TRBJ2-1	CASSPGQSVVNEQFF
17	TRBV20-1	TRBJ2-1	CSARGVTSGSPVNEQFF
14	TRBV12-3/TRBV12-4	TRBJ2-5	CASSLSLEWETQYF
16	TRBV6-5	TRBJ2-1	CASSQTGTPDPIEQFF
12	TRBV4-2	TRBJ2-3	CASSQVTDTQYF
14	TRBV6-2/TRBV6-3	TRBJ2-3	CASLRDSSTDTQYF
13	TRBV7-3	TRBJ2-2	CASSPRGFGELFF
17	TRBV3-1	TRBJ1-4	CASSPSRDRDINEKLFF
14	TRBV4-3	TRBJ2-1	CASSQEGSDNEQFF
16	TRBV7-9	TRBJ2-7	CASSLQLEFGFYEQYF
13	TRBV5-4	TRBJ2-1	CASGGGGINEQFF